Below are 17 T cell receptor beta chains sequenced from a single sample in a study of cytomegalovirus exposure and HLA in healthy donors. It was with 60 Vbeta and 13 Jbeta primers that the PCR ran. Profiled with immunoSEQ multiplex PCR; TCRdb holds only in-frame clones, not every one. The sample lists roughly 150,000 clones, 75% to 90% seen once, with approximately 2.2% in the top ten. The specimen was PBMCs. The receptors come from a male donor in good health and CMV-seronegative.

This clone was picked up a small number of times. The CDR3 region is CASSPGTTDTQYF. Here the CDR3 DNA reads TGTGCCAGCTCACCCGGGACAACAGATACGCAGTATTTT. V and J are TRBV18 and TRBJ2-3; a possible D gene is TRBD1 (6 bases). Germline V gives CDR1 KGHSH, CDR2 LQKENI. CDR3 length: 13 residues. V lost 3 bases, J lost 3 bases, and 7 bases lay in between.

A word on this clone: The germline gene is not matched at one end of the junction; a read error may be the cause. The V gene is TRBV6-5, the J gene TRBJ2-5; 7 bases line up with TRBD1. The CDR3 sequence is 15 residues long. Germline loops: CDR1 MNHEY, CDR2 SVGAGI. The CDR3 loop is CAGSSLGTAQETQYF. CDR3 sequence (DNA): TGTGCCGGCAGTTCTCTCGGGACAGCTCAAGAGACCCAGTACTTC.

This chain connects TRBV12-5 to TRBJ2-2; D may be TRBD1 (6 bases). The CDR3 runs to 17 residues. Germline V gives CDR1 LGHNT, CDR2 FRNRAP. Trimming removed 1 base at V and 3 bases at J, with 15 bases between. CDR3 nucleotides: TGTGCTAGTGGTTTGGCTGTCACAGGGACCGACACCGGGGAGCTGTTTTTT. It is translated as CASGLAVTGTDTGELFF.

The chain joins TRBV2 to TRBJ2-7; a weak D match, TRBD1 (5 bases). V lost 7 bases and J lost 3, with 13 bases in between. This CDR3 has 13 residues. Looked up from germline, CDR1 is SNHLY and CDR2 is FYNNEI. CDR3: CASNVGPVYEQYF. Written as DNA, the CDR3 is TGTGCCAGCAATGTGGGGCCAGTCTACGAGCAGTACTTC.

The V gene is TRBV7-9, the J gene TRBJ1-2; no clear D gene. With 5 bases removed from V and 4 bases from J, the gap between germline ends came to 8 bases. CDR1 is SEHNR and CDR2 is FQNEAQ in the germline V gene (reference sequence). The CDR3 covers 12 residues. The DNA for the CDR3 is TGTGCCAGCAGCCCCGAGCCCTATGGCTACACCTTC. Residues: CASSPEPYGYTF.

This clone was seen once. V usage is TRBV29-1 and J usage is TRBJ1-3; D is perhaps TRBD1 (5 bases). The CDR3 is 16 amino acids. In germline, CDR1 is SQVTM, CDR2 ANQGSEA. Trimming stripped 6 bases from V and 4 bases from J, with 22 bases between. The CDR3 coding sequence is TGCAGCGTGGACCCCAAGCAGGGAGGAGCAGGAAACACCATATATTTT. Translation: CSVDPKQGGAGNTIYF.

The rearrangement links TRBV6-5 to TRBJ1-1, with a weak D call TRBD1 (5 bases). Germline CDR1 MNHEY, CDR2 SVGAGI. Trimming pared 3 bases from V and 4 bases from J, leaving 9 bases between. The CDR3 is 13 residues long. CDR3: CASSYQGGTEAFF. CDR3 sequence (DNA): TGTGCCAGCAGTTATCAGGGAGGCACTGAAGCTTTCTTT.

The chain couples TRBV30 to TRBJ1-5; no definite D call. CDR1 is GTSNPN and CDR2 is SVGIG in the germline V gene (reference sequence). The CDR3 has 13 amino acids. Trimming took 1 base from V and 3 from J, leaving 7 bases between them. CDR3 in DNA: TGTGCCTGGAGTGGAGGGTACAATCAGCCCCAGCATTTT. This gives the protein CAWSGGYNQPQHF.

The V call is TRBV11-2, the J call TRBJ2-7; 9 bases line up with TRBD2. The CDR3 runs 13 residues. V gave up 6 bases and J gave up 2 bases; unmatched junction bases: 2. Per the germline V gene, CDR1 is SGHAT and CDR2 is FQNNGV. The CDR3 reads CASRERGAYEQYF. As DNA, the CDR3 is TGTGCCAGCAGGGAGCGGGGGGCCTACGAGCAGTACTTC. The variable domain in full, with the rest retrieved from reference TRBV11-2 and TRBJ2-7, is EAGVAQSPRYKIIEKRQSVAFWCNPISGHATLYWYQQILGQGPKLLIQFQNNGVVDDSQLPKDRFSAERLKGVDSTLKIQPAKLEDSAVYLCASRERGAYEQYFGPGTRLTVT.

This rearrangement joins TRBV28 to TRBJ1-5, with TRBD1 matching 7 bases. This CDR3 region has 13 residues. Germline V gives CDR1 MDHEN, CDR2 SYDVKM. J was trimmed by 6 bases and V by 6 bases; bases with no gene match: 5. The CDR3 bases are TGTGCCAGCAGCCCCAGGGGGATTCAGCCCCAGCATTTT. Translation: CASSPRGIQPQHF. Filled out from reference TRBV28 and TRBJ1-5, the complete variable domain reads DVKVTQSSRYLVKRTGEKVFLECVQDMDHENMFWYRQDPGLGLRLIYFSYDVKMKEKGDIPEGYSVSREKKERFSLILESASTNQTSMYLCASSPRGIQPQHFGDGTRLSIL.

This chain links TRBV2 with TRBJ2-5; 10 nucleotides align to TRBD2. The J call may not be correct, given that the DNA end is closer to TRBJ2-7. The CDR3 contains 14 residues. The germline V gene encodes CDR1 SNHLY and CDR2 FYNNEI. DNA of the CDR3: TGTGCCAGCACCTCGAGCGGGGGGGCCTACGAGCAGTACTTC. It is translated as CASTSSGGAYEQYF.

The chain joins TRBV7-8 to TRBJ2-7; possibly TRBD2 for D (6 bases). This CDR3 comprises 16 residues. V was pared by 1 base and J by 2 bases, with 15 bases between. From germline, CDR1 is SGHVS and CDR2 FQNEAQ. The CDR3 spells CASSLVRGRNAYEQYF. The CDR3, as DNA: TGTGCCAGCAGCTTAGTGCGGGGTAGGAACGCCTACGAGCAGTACTTC. The entire variable domain, with the rest obtained from reference TRBV7-8 and TRBJ2-7, is as follows: GAGVSQSPRYKVAKRGQDVALRCDPISGHVSLFWYQQALGQGPEFLTYFQNEAQLDKSGLPSDRFFAERPEGSVSTLKIQRTQQEDSAVYLCASSLVRGRNAYEQYFGPGTRLTVT.

The chain combines TRBV6-5 with TRBJ2-7; D gene unclear. CDR3 length: 14 amino acids. Germline CDR1 is MNHEY and CDR2 is SVGAGI. V was clipped by 7 bases and J by 0 bases, with 13 bases between them. Written as DNA, the CDR3 is TGTGCCAGCACCTCGGTCGGGTTCTCCTACGAGCAGTACTTC. Translated: CASTSVGFSYEQYF.

This sequence joins TRBV6-5 and TRBJ1-1, with D maybe TRBD1 (5 bases). With 4 bases removed from V and 3 bases from J, the gap between germline ends came to 15 bases. There are 15 residues in the CDR3. CDR1 is MNHEY and CDR2 is SVGAGI in the germline V gene. CDR3 amino acids: CASSSRTILDTEAFF. The CDR3 region has the DNA TGTGCCAGCAGTTCTCGGACAATTCTGGACACTGAAGCTTTCTTT.

This rearrangement joins TRBV5-4 to TRBJ2-5; TRBD2 agrees at 7 bases. The CDR3 covers 15 residues. Per germline, CDR1 SGHNT and CDR2 YYREEE (reference sequence). J gave up 4 bases and V 3 bases, and 9 bases lay outside the gene matches. In DNA form, the CDR3 reads TGTGCCAGCAGCTCCCTGGGGGGGGGAGGAGAGACCCAGTACTTC. Its protein is CASSSLGGGGETQYF.

J is TRBJ2-2 and V is TRBV9; no clear D. This CDR3 is 16 amino acids long. Germline assignment: CDR1 SGDLS and CDR2 YYNGEE. Deletions cut 0 bases from V and 6 bases from J, with 15 bases between. The CDR3 reads CASSVGGPSIPGELFF. The CDR3 DNA follows: TGTGCCAGCAGCGTAGGAGGCCCCTCCATTCCCGGGGAGCTGTTTTTT. Supplemented by reference TRBV9 and TRBJ2-2, the full variable domain reads DSGVTQTPKHLITATGQRVTLRCSPRSGDLSVYWYQQSLDQGLQFLIQYYNGEERAKGNILERFSAQQFPDLHSELNLSSLELGDSALYFCASSVGGPSIPGELFFGEGSRLTVL.

This chain joins TRBV2 and TRBJ2-1; D not certain. The V end lost 10 bases, the J end lost 6 bases, and 19 bases lay between the germline ends. Germline V gene sequence: CDR1 SNHLY, CDR2 FYNNEI. The CDR3 consists of 14 residues. CDR3 DNA sequence: TGTGCCACCGCAGGCCGAGTCCCACTCAATGAGCAGTTCTTC. It specifies CATAGRVPLNEQFF.